The clone carrying this TCR beta chain was observed a single time. Generated by immunoSEQ multiplex PCR, the TCRdb table keeps only in-frame clones and is missing some. Altogether about 700,000 clones are present, just over 90% being singletons, with the ten largest covering approximately 22%. Positive CCR7 selection of CD45RO-negative cells yielded the naive CD8 cells, and terminally differentiated effector memory CD45RA+ cells were excluded. The data were taken from a study of shared clonotypes between healthy human individuals. Source material: naive CD8+ T cells sorted from blood. The sequence was collected from a man aged 25 to 40 in good health.

The CDR3 protein is CASSLGGIGHNEQFF. CDR3 sequence (DNA): TGTGCCAGCAGCTTAGGAGGTATTGGGCACAATGAGCAGTTCTTC. This chain joins TRBV7-9 and TRBJ2-1; no clear D gene. The CDR3 runs to 15 residues. Germline lookup yields CDR1 SEHNR and CDR2 FQNEAQ (reference sequence). The V gene lost 1 base and the J gene lost 5 bases, with 12 bases spanning the gap. Full variable domain (rest looked up from reference TRBV7-9 and TRBJ2-1): DTGVSQNPRHKITKRGQNVTFRCDPISEHNRLYWYRQTLGQGPEFLTYFQNEAQLEKSRLLSDRFSAERPKGSFSTLEIQRTEQGDSAMYLCASSLGGIGHNEQFFGPGTRLTVL.